This TCR beta chain was sequenced for a study of OX40 agonist ivuxolimab in advanced cancers. Study at large: Three patients showed partial responses: one hepatocellular carcinoma and two cutaneous melanoma cases.

TCRdb keeps only in-frame clones here, not all; method: immunoSEQ multiplex PCR. The sample lists about 70,000 clones, 80% to 90% seen once, with 0.85% to 1% in the top ten. The germline gives CDR1 SGDLS, CDR2 YYNGEE. This CDR3 is 15 amino acids long. The V end lost 1 base, the J end lost 3 bases, and 11 bases lay between the germline ends. This clone has just one count. This receptor was identified in an adult with an advanced solid tumor such as melanoma, head and neck, liver or kidney cancer. The V gene is TRBV9, the J gene TRBJ2-4, with D possibly TRBD1 on 6 matching bases. This specimen was CD4+ or CD8+ T cells sorted from blood, taken in a trial of the OX40 agonist ivuxolimab. The CDR3 DNA sequence: TGTGCCAGCAGCGTATCAGGGGTTGACAAAAACATTCAGTACTTC. It translates to CASSVSGVDKNIQYF.